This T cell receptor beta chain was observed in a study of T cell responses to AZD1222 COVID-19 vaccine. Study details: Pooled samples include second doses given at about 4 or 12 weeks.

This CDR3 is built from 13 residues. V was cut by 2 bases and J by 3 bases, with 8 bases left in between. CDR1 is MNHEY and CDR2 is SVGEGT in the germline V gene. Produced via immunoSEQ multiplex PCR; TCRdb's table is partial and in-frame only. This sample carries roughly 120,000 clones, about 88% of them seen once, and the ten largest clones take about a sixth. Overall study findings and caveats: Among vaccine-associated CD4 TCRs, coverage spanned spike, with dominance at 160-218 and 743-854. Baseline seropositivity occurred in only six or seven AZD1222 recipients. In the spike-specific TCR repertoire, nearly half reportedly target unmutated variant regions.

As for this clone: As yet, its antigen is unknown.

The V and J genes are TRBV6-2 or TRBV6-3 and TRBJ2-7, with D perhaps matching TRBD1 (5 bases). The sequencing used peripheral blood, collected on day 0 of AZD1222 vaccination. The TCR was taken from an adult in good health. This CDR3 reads CASSYVTGYEQYF. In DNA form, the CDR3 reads TGTGCCAGCAGTTACGTTACAGGCTACGAGCAGTACTTC.